This T cell receptor beta chain was sequenced in a study of T cells after posttransplantation cyclophosphamide. Whole-study results and caveats: TRB clonality was highly associated with recipient CMV seropositivity and reactivation.

The table came from immunoSEQ multiplex PCR; TCRdb's copy has only in-frame clones and leaves some out. The sample has about 30,000 clones, none seen only once. The CDR3 runs to 15 residues. The V segment lost 3 bases and the J segment 6 bases; nucleotides outside the gene matches: 6. CDR1 is LNHDA, CDR2 SQIVND, per germline (reference sequence). This clone came up many times. The antigen remains undetermined. This chain connects TRBV19 to TRBJ2-7; TRBD2 matches at 12 bases. The sample taken for sequencing was PBMCs. The receptor was isolated from a woman aged 60-75 years in good health, CMV-negative, and a related stem cell transplant donor. CDR3 sequence (DNA): TGTGCCAGTAGTATGAGACTAGCGGGGGCCGGCGAGCAGTACTTC. Translation: CASSMRLAGAGEQYF.